This T cell receptor beta chain comes out of a study of beta chain features in type 1 diabetes. Study as a whole: Healthy donors and patients showed comparable age, gender and cell yields. Study-wide results and caveats: Among patients, naive, central memory and Treg TCRB repertoires appeared more similar than among healthy donors. The study found fewer insertions and more deletions at VDJ junctions in type 1 diabetes patients.

The V and J ends lost 3 bases and 3 bases, in that order; junction bases with no gene match: 2. This CDR3 comprises 15 residues. Germline assignment: CDR1 SGDLS and CDR2 YYNGEE. The authors reverse transcribed all of the isolated RNA, so sequencing captured expressed TCRB transcripts. Sequenced naive, central memory and regulatory T cell samples produced an average of about 3.9 million reads. The method was immunoSEQ multiplex PCR; TCRdb's version includes in-frame clones alone and lacks a portion of them. Of 350,000 to 450,000 clones in the sample, more than 12% were seen once. Details on this clone: Its antigen is still unknown.

This receptor was identified in a woman younger than 30 in good health. The V call is TRBV9, the J call TRBJ2-1; 11 positions match TRBD2. Sequencing used naive CD4+ T cells from blood. This CDR3 is CASSASGGLYNEQFF. The CDR3 DNA reads as TGTGCCAGCAGCGCTAGCGGGGGGCTCTACAATGAGCAGTTCTTC.